This TCR beta chain stems from a study of T cells in Graves' hyperthyroidism and ophthalmopathy. Each person with ophthalmopathy scored at least 3 on the Clinical Activity Score, reached NOSPECS grade 4 or higher, and had been ill under 3 months. Turning to this clonotype: What it recognizes is unknown.

General study findings and limits: Most thyroid clonotypes expanded above 0.001 were also detected in blood.

TCR beta CDR3 regions were amplified from RNA. The HTBI primer set was used in a first-round RT-PCR of the TCR CDR3. TCRdb independently ran MiXCR on the multiplex PCR reads; one entry per CDR3 protein. The data contain 450,000 to 650,000 distinct CDR3 sequences, approximately 15% of them singletons. V lost 5 bases to trimming and J lost 5 bases; unmatched junction nucleotides: 10. This CDR3 region has 16 residues. The germline gives CDR1 SNHLY, CDR2 FYNNEI. This clonotype originated in a woman under 30 with Graves' ophthalmopathy. J is TRBJ1-5 and V is TRBV2; 9 bases are a match to TRBD1. The specimen was blood. This CDR3 is CASSRYGGQGHQPQHF. DNA of the CDR3: TGTGCCAGCAGTCGTTACGGGGGACAGGGCCATCAGCCCCAGCATTTT.